The source of this T cell receptor beta chain is a study of CD8 T cells in Susac syndrome. With 4 bases removed from V and 2 bases from J, the gap between germline ends came to 10 bases. The CDR3 has 13 amino acids. The germline V gene has CDR1 SQVTM and CDR2 ANQGSEA. An input of roughly 0.5 to 1 ug of RNA was subjected to reverse transcription using random hexamers. TCRdb reprocessed the immunoSEQ multiplex PCR reads with MiXCR, giving one entry per CDR3 protein. The table includes approximately 100,000 distinct CDR3 sequences, 92% detected once. The chain joins TRBV29-1 to TRBJ2-3; maybe TRBD2 (6 bases). Sequenced material: CD4+ T cells from PBMCs. The TCR sequence derives from a human donor in good health. This CDR3 reads CSVGTGLTDTQYF. Written as DNA, the CDR3 is TGCAGCGTTGGAACGGGACTCACAGATACGCAGTATTTT.